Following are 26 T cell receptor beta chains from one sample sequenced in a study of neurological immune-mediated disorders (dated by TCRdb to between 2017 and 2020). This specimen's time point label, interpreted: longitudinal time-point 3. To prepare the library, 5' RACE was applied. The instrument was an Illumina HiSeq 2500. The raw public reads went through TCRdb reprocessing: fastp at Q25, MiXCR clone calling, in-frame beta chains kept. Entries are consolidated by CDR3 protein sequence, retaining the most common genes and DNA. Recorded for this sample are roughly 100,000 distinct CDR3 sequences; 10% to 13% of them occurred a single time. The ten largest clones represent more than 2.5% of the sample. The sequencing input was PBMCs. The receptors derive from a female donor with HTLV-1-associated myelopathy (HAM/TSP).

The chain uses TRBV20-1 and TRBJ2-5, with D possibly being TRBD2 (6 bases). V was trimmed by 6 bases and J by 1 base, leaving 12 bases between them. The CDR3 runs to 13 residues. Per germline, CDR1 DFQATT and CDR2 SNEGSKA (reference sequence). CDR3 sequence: CSARRDFQETQYF. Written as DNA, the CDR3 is TGCAGTGCACGCCGGGACTTCCAAGAGACCCAGTACTTC.

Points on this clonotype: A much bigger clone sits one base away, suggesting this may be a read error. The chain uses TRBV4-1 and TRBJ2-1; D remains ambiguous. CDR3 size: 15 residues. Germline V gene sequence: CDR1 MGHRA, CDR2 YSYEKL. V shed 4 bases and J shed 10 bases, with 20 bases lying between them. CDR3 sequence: CASSPLVSVAEEQFF. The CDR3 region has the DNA TGCGCCAGCAGCCCCCTGGTCTCGGTGGCTGAGGAGCAGTTCTTC.

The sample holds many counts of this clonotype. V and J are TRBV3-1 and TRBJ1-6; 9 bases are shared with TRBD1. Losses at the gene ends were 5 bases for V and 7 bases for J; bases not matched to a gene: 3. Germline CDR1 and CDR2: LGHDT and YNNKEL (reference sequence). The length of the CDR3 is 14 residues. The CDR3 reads CASSFGQGNSPLHF. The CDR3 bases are TGTGCCAGCAGCTTCGGACAGGGGAATTCACCCCTCCACTTT.

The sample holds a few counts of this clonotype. The CDR3 here is CASSTTTSGANIQYF. The CDR3 DNA reads as TGCGCCAGCAGCACAACGACTAGCGGGGCAAACATTCAGTACTTC. The chain has TRBV5-1 and TRBJ2-4; the match to TRBD2 covers 11 bases. The CDR3 length is 15 residues. V shed 4 bases and J 6 bases; nucleotides not matched to a gene: 6. The germline gives CDR1 SGHRS, CDR2 YFSETQ.

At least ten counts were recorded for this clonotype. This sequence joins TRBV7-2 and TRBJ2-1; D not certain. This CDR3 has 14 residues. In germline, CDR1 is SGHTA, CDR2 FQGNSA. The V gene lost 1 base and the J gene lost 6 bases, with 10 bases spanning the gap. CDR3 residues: CASSLGPPTNEQFF. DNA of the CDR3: TGTGCCAGCAGCTTAGGCCCTCCTACCAATGAGCAGTTCTTC. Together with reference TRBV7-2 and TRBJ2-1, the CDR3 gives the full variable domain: GAGVSQSPSNKVTEKGKDVELRCDPISGHTALYWYRQSLGQGLEFLIYFQGNSAPDKSGLPSDRFSAERTGGSVSTLTIQRTQQEDSAVYLCASSLGPPTNEQFFGPGTRLTVL.

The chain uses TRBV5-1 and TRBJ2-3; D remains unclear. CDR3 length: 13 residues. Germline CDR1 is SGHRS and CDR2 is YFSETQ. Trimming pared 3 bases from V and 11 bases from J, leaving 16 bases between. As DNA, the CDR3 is TGCGCCAGCAGCTCCCCGGACCCGCCAGGGCAGTATTTT. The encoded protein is CASSSPDPPGQYF.

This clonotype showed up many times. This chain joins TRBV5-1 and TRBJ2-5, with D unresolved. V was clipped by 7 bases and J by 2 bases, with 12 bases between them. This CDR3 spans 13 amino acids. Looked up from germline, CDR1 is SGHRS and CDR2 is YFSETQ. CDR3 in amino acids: CASRRTAQETQYF. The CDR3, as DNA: TGCGCCAGCCGAAGGACGGCGCAAGAGACCCAGTACTTC.

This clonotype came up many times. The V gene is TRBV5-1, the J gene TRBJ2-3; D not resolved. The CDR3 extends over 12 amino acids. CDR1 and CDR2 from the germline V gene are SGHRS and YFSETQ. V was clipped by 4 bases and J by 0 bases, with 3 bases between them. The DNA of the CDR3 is TGCGCCAGCAGCCTTAGCACAGATACGCAGTATTTT. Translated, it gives CASSLSTDTQYF.

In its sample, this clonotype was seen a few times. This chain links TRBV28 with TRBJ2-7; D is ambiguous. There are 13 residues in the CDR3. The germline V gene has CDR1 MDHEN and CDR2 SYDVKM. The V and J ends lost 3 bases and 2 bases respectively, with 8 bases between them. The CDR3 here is CASSFPFTYEQYF. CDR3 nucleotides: TGTGCCAGCAGTTTCCCGTTTACCTACGAGCAGTACTTC.

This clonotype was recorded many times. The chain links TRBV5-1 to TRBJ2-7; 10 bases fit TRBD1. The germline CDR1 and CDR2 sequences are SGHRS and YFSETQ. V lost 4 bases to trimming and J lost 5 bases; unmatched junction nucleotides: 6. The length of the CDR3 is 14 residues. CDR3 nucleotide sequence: TGCGCCAGCAGCCCTGGACAGGGGGTCAACGAGCAGTACTTC. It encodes CASSPGQGVNEQYF. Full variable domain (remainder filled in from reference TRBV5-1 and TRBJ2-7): KAGVTQTPRYLIKTRGQQVTLSCSPISGHRSVSWYQQTPGQGLQFLFEYFSETQRNKGNFPGRFSGRQFSNSRSEMNVSTLELGDSALYLCASSPGQGVNEQYFGPGTRLTVT.

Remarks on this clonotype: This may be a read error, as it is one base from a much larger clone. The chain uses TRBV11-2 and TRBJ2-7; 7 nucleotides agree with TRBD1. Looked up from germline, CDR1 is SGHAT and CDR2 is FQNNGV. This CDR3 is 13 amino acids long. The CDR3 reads CASSPTGPSERYF. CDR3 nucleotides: TGTGCCAGCAGCCCGACAGGGCCAAGCGAGCGGTACTTC.

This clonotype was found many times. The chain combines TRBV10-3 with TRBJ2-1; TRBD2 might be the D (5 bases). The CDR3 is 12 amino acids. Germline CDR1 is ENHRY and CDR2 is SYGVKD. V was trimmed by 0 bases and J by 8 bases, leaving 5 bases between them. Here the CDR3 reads CAISESEDEQFF. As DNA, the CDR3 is TGTGCCATCAGTGAGTCGGAGGATGAGCAGTTCTTC.

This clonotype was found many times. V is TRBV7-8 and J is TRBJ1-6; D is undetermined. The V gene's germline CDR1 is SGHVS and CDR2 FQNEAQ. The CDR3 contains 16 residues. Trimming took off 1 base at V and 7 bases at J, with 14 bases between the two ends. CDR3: CASSLVGGIGNSPLHF. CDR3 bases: TGTGCCAGCAGCTTAGTGGGAGGTATAGGCAATTCACCCCTCCACTTT.

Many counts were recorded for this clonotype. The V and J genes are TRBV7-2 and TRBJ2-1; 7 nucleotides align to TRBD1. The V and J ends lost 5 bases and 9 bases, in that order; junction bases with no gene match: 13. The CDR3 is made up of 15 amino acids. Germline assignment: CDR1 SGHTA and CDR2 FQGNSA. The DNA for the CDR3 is TGTGCCAGCAGCCTCTTTACAGGGGTAGTCGGTGAGCAGTTCTTC. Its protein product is CASSLFTGVVGEQFF.

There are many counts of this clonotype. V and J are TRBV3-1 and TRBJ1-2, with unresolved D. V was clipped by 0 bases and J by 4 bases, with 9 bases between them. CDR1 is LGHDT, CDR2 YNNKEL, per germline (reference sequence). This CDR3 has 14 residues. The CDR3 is CASSQEGAGYGYTF. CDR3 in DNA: TGTGCCAGCAGCCAAGAAGGCGCTGGCTATGGCTACACCTTC. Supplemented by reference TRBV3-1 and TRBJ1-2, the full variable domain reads DTAVSQTPKYLVTQMGNDKSIKCEQNLGHDTMYWYKQDSKKFLKIMFSYNNKELIINETVPNRFSPKSPDKAHLNLHINSLELGDSAVYFCASSQEGAGYGYTFGSGTRLTVV.

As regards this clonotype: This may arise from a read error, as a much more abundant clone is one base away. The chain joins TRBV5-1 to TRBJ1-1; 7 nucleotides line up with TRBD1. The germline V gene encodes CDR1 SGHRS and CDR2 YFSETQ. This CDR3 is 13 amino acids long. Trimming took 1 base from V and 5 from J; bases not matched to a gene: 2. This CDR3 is CASSLRDRTEAFF. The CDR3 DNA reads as TGCGCCAGCAGCTTGCGGGACAGAACTGAAGCTTTCTTT.

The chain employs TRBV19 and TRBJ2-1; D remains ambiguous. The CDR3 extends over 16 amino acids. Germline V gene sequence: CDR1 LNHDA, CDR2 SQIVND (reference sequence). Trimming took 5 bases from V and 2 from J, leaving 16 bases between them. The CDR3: CASSLQVKPPYNEQFF. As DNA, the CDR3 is TGTGCCAGTAGTCTTCAGGTTAAACCCCCCTACAATGAGCAGTTCTTC.

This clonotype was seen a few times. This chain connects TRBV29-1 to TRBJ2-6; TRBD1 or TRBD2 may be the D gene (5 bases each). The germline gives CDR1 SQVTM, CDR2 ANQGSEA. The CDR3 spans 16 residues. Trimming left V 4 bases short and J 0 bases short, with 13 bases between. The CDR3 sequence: CSVVQRGFSGANVLTF. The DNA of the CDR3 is TGCAGCGTTGTACAGAGGGGTTTCTCTGGGGCCAACGTCCTGACTTTC.

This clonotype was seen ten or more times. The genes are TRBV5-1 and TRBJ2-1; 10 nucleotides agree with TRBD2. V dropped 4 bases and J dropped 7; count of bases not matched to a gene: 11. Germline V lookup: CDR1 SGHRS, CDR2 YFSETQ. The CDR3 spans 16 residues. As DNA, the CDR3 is TGCGCCAGCAGCCGGTCCTTAGCGGGGGGTCCGAATGAGCAGTTCTTC. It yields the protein CASSRSLAGGPNEQFF.

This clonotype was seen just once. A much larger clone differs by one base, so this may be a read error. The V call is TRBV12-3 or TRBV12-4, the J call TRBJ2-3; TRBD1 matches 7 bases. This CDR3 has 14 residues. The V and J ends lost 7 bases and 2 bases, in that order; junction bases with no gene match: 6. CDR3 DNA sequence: TGTGCCAGCAACCGACAGGGAACCACAGATACGCAGTATTTT. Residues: CASNRQGTTDTQYF.

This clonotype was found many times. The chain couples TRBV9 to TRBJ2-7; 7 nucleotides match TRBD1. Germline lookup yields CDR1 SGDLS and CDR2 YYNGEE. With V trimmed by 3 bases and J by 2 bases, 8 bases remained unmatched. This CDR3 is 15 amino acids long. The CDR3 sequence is CASSAEQGIAYEQYF. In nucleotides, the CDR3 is TGTGCCAGCAGCGCCGAACAGGGGATCGCCTACGAGCAGTACTTC.

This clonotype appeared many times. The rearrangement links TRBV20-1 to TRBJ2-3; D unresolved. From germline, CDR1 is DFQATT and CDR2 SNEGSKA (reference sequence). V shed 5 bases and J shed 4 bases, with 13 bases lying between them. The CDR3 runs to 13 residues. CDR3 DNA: TGCAGTGCTCCCATCACCGGCCCAGATACGCAGTATTTT. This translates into CSAPITGPDTQYF.

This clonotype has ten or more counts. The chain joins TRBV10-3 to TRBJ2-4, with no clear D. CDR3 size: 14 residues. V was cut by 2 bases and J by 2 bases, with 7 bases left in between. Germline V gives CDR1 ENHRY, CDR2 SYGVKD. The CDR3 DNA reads TGTGCCATCAGTGAGACGGGTACCAAAAACATTCAGTACTTC. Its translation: CAISETGTKNIQYF.

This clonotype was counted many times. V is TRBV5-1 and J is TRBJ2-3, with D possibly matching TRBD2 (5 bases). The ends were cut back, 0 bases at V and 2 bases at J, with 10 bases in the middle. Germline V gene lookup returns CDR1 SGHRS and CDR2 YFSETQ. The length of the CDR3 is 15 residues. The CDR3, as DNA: TGCGCCAGCAGCTTGGTCAGGACTTACACAGATACGCAGTATTTT. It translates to CASSLVRTYTDTQYF.

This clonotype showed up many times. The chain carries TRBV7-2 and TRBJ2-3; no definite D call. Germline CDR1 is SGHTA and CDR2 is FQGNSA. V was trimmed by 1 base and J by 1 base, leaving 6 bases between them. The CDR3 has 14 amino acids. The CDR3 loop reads CASSLDVGTDTQYF. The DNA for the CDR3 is TGTGCCAGCAGCTTAGATGTGGGCACAGATACGCAGTATTTT.

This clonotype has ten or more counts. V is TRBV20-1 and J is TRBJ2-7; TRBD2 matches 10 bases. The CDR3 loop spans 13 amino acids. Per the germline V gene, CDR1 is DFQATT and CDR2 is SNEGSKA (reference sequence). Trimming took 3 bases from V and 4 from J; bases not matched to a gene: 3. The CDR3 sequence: CSASTSGVYEQYF. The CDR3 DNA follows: TGCAGTGCTAGCACTAGCGGGGTATACGAGCAGTACTTC.